Listed below are T cell receptor beta chains from one sample, sequenced in a study of cytomegalovirus exposure and HLA in healthy donors. Clones were sequenced by immunoSEQ multiplex PCR, and TCRdb holds only the in-frame ones, with some missing. Altogether 76,000 or so clones are present, 65% to 75% being singletons, with the ten largest covering approximately 16%. Sequencing used PBMCs. The receptors here all came from a woman in her 40s in good health and CMV-seropositive. Both conserved end residues are part of each CDR3. D genes are given only for firm matches. Clone size appears in some rows only: once, few, many, or a class for an expanded clone.

few,TRBJ2-2,NA,TRBV10-3,CAISESQGLNTGELFF,TGTGCCATCAGTGAGTCCCAGGGGTTGAACACCGGGGAGCTGTTTTTT
NA,TRBJ1-4,NA,TRBV7-9,CASSLIGGEKLFF,TGTGCCAGCAGCTTAATCGGGGGGGAAAAACTGTTTTTT
NA,TRBJ1-5,NA,TRBV30,CAWSNRGNQPQHF,TGTGCCTGGAGTAACCGCGGCAATCAGCCCCAGCATTTT
NA,TRBJ1-4,NA,TRBV6-1,CASKIRGLDIQKLFF,TGTGCCAGCAAGATCCGGGGACTAGATATCCAAAAACTGTTTTTT
NA,TRBJ2-4,NA,TRBV7-2,CASSSPDRPRNIQYF,TGTGCCAGCAGCTCCCCGGACAGACCGCGGAACATTCAGTACTTC
medium-sized,TRBJ2-2,NA,TRBV6-5,CASSFNLGGGAGELFF,TGTGCCAGCAGTTTTAACCTAGGAGGTGGGGCCGGGGAGCTGTTTTTT
NA,TRBJ1-4,NA,TRBV19,CASSHGGYNEKLFF,TGTGCCAGTAGCCACGGGGGGTATAATGAAAAACTGTTTTTT
NA,TRBJ1-2,NA,TRBV30,CAWKSGGYTF,TGTGCCTGGAAATCGGGGGGCTACACCTTC
NA,TRBJ1-1,NA,TRBV29-1,CSVVGLYLGVNTEAFF,TGCAGCGTTGTCGGGCTTTATCTGGGAGTGAACACTGAAGCTTTCTTT
few,TRBJ1-1,NA,TRBV25-1,CASSESPTGNTEAFF,TGTGCCAGCAGTGAATCCCCCACAGGGAACACTGAAGCTTTCTTT
few,TRBJ1-1,TRBD1,TRBV15,CATTGTGHGLGTEAFF,TGTGCCACCACCGGGACAGGGCATGGTTTGGGCACTGAAGCTTTCTTT
NA,TRBJ1-5,NA,TRBV7-9,CASSRGPGDRQPQHF,TGTGCCAGCAGCCGCGGGCCAGGGGATCGTCAGCCCCAGCATTTT
few,TRBJ2-1,NA,TRBV29-1,CSVEGGPSYNEQFF,TGCAGCGTTGAAGGGGGGCCCTCCTACAATGAGCAGTTCTTC
few,TRBJ2-7,TRBD2,TRBV2,CASSAGMGLAGGYEQYF,TGTGCCAGCAGTGCGGGAATGGGGCTAGCGGGGGGCTACGAGCAGTACTTC
NA,TRBJ2-3,TRBD2,TRBV7-2,CASTVAGVSTDTQYF,TGTGCCAGCACCGTAGCGGGAGTCTCCACAGATACGCAGTATTTT
NA,TRBJ2-5,TRBD2,TRBV15,CATTATSGKETQYF,TGTGCCACCACGGCGACTAGCGGGAAAGAGACCCAGTACTTC
once,TRBJ2-5,NA,TRBV5-6,CASSLGGLQETQYF,TGTGCCAGCAGCTTGGGAGGTCTCCAAGAGACCCAGTACTTC
NA,TRBJ1-2,NA,TRBV29-1,CSVALIGGSNYGYTF,TGCAGCGTTGCCCTCATAGGGGGATCTAACTATGGCTACACCTTC
NA,TRBJ2-7,NA,TRBV7-7,CASSLGQDYEQYF,TGTGCTAGCAGCTTGGGGCAGGACTACGAGCAGTACTTC
NA,TRBJ2-1,NA,TRBV19,CASSTSFGGGYNEQFF,TGTGCCAGTAGTACCTCCTTTGGCGGAGGTTACAATGAGCAGTTCTTC
NA,TRBJ2-6,NA,TRBV28,CASSLARHKPLSGANVLTF,TGTGCCAGCAGTTTAGCCAGGCATAAACCCCTCTCTGGGGCCAACGTCCTGACTTTC
once,TRBJ2-1,TRBD2,TRBV2,CARTGTSANEQFF,TGTGCCAGGACCGGGACTAGCGCCAATGAGCAGTTCTTC
NA,TRBJ1-5,NA,TRBV28,CARHLPTERNQPQHF,TGTGCCAGGCATCTCCCGACAGAGCGCAATCAGCCCCAGCATTTT
NA,TRBJ1-5,NA,TRBV4-3,CASSQGLFGGQPQHF,TGCGCCAGCAGCCAAGGGCTTTTCGGAGGTCAGCCCCAGCATTTT
NA,TRBJ1-3,NA,TRBV5-1,CASSWSSGNTIYF,TGCGCCAGCAGCTGGAGCTCTGGAAACACCATATATTTT
few,TRBJ2-5,NA,TRBV29-1,CSVDRGRETQYF,TGCAGCGTTGACAGGGGAAGGGAGACCCAGTACTTC
once,TRBJ1-1,NA,TRBV7-3,CASSLTGQQNPEAFF,TGTGCCAGCAGCTTAACGGGGCAGCAGAACCCTGAAGCTTTCTTT
NA,TRBJ2-3,NA,TRBV7-2,CASSLGRGWDTQYF,TGTGCCAGCAGCTTAGGGCGGGGCTGGGATACGCAGTATTTT
NA,TRBJ2-7,NA,TRBV28,CASSSLGEQYF,TGTGCCAGCAGTTCTCTCGGCGAGCAGTACTTC
NA,TRBJ2-5,NA,TRBV28,CASSFDGPRAQYF,TGTGCCAGCAGTTTCGACGGGCCCAGGGCCCAGTACTTC
NA,TRBJ2-7,TRBD2,TRBV28,CATSPGGVYEQYF,TGTGCCACCTCACCGGGGGGGGTCTACGAGCAGTACTTC
NA,TRBJ1-4,NA,TRBV27,CASSPSWRGEKLFF,TGTGCCAGCAGCCCGTCCTGGCGGGGTGAAAAACTGTTTTTT
NA,TRBJ2-1,NA,TRBV29-1,CSVEIWTVYNEQFF,TGCAGCGTTGAAATATGGACAGTCTACAATGAGCAGTTCTTC
NA,TRBJ2-3,TRBD1,TRBV27,CASSLLTGGGDTQYF,TGTGCCAGCAGTTTATTGACAGGGGGGGGAGATACGCAGTATTTT
few,TRBJ2-1,TRBD2,TRBV10-3,CAISHPGTSGYNEQFF,TGTGCCATCAGTCACCCCGGGACTAGCGGTTACAATGAGCAGTTCTTC
NA,TRBJ2-7,TRBD1,TRBV7-3,CASSLTGTGIDEQYF,TGTGCCAGCAGCTTAACCGGGACAGGGATCGACGAGCAGTACTTC
NA,TRBJ2-3,NA,TRBV27,CASSFLLTHTQYF,TGTGCCAGCAGTTTCTTACTAACTCATACGCAGTATTTT
NA,TRBJ2-7,NA,TRBV28,CASKTTGTYEQYF,TGTGCCAGCAAAACTACAGGGACCTACGAGCAGTACTTC
NA,TRBJ1-1,TRBD1,TRBV4-2,CASSLRTGGADTEAFF,TGTGCCAGCAGCCTCCGGACAGGGGGCGCGGACACTGAAGCTTTCTTT
NA,TRBJ2-7,NA,TRBV2,CASTPLRLGYEQYF,TGTGCCAGCACCCCTCTTAGACTGGGTTACGAGCAGTACTTC
NA,TRBJ2-7,NA,TRBV27,CASSLGLRSYEQYF,TGTGCCAGCAGTTTAGGACTAAGATCCTACGAGCAGTACTTC
NA,TRBJ1-1,TRBD1,TRBV6-6,CASSPDRAEAFF,TGTGCCAGCAGTCCTGACAGGGCTGAAGCTTTCTTT